Listed here are 19 T cell receptor beta chains from one sample, sequenced in a study of cytomegalovirus exposure and HLA in healthy donors. 13 Jbeta primers and 60 Vbeta primers were used for the PCR. The assay was immunoSEQ multiplex PCR, and TCRdb's table has in-frame clones only and misses some. The sample contains approximately 190,000 clones, over 75% of which appear only once. The sample taken for sequencing was PBMCs. The receptors were sampled from a middle-aged man in good health and CMV-seronegative.

The chain combines TRBV5-5 with TRBJ2-7, with D hard to call. Per the germline V gene, CDR1 is SGHKS and CDR2 is YYEKEE (reference sequence). The ends were cut back, 2 bases at V and 0 bases at J, with 12 bases in the middle. This CDR3 is 15 amino acids long. The CDR3 is CASSFRGATSYEQYF. CDR3 bases: TGTGCCAGCAGCTTCAGAGGCGCCACCTCCTACGAGCAGTACTTC.

This clone appeared a few times. The chain combines TRBV10-3 with TRBJ1-2; TRBD1 matches at 8 bases. Germline values: CDR1 ENHRY, CDR2 SYGVKD. The CDR3 length is 12 residues. Losses at the gene ends were 7 bases for V and 8 bases for J; bases not matched to a gene: 6. CDR3 sequence reads: CAITDRGDGYTF. The CDR3 DNA is TGTGCCATCACTGACAGGGGTGACGGCTACACCTTC.

J is TRBJ2-5 and V is TRBV19; 7 nucleotides agree with TRBD2. V gave up 1 base and J gave up 4 bases; unmatched junction bases: 6. This CDR3 is 15 amino acids long. Germline values: CDR1 LNHDA, CDR2 SQIVND (reference sequence). The CDR3 reads CASSIGGGSLETQYF. Written as DNA, the CDR3 is TGTGCCAGTAGTATAGGGGGGGGTTCCCTAGAGACCCAGTACTTC.

V is TRBV6-1 and J is TRBJ2-1; D may be TRBD1 (6 bases). Germline loops: CDR1 MNHNS, CDR2 SASEGT. Trimming left V 0 bases short and J 8 bases short, with 17 bases between. The CDR3 spans 16 residues. CDR3 loop: CASSEARPTGSDEQFF. The CDR3, as DNA: TGTGCCAGCAGTGAAGCCCGTCCAACAGGGAGCGATGAGCAGTTCTTC.

The chain combines TRBV27 with TRBJ2-7; possible D gene TRBD1, 6 bases. In germline, CDR1 is MNHEY, CDR2 SMNVEV (reference sequence). The V end lost 2 bases, the J end lost 5 bases, and 10 bases lay between the germline ends. The CDR3 contains 13 residues. The CDR3 coding sequence is TGTGCCAGCAGTTTAAGGGGGTCCCACGAGCAGTACTTC. The encoded protein is CASSLRGSHEQYF.

J is TRBJ1-5 and V is TRBV15; D is uncertain. V was pared by 4 bases and J by 4 bases, with 5 bases between. Germline lookup yields CDR1 LNHNV and CDR2 YYDKDF (reference sequence). This CDR3 spans 12 amino acids. This CDR3 is CATSTTNQPQHF. CDR3 nucleotide sequence: TGTGCCACCAGCACTACTAATCAGCCCCAGCATTTT.

This chain connects TRBV4-1 to TRBJ2-1, with D possibly matching TRBD2 (6 bases). The CDR3 consists of 19 residues. CDR1 is MGHRA and CDR2 is YSYEKL in the germline V gene. V dropped 3 bases and J dropped 4 bases, with 25 bases sitting between them. CDR3 bases: TGCGCCAGCAGCCACCGGGACGGGGTATTTGGGGGGAGATACAATGAGCAGTTCTTC. Translation: CASSHRDGVFGGRYNEQFF.

The rearrangement joins TRBV10-3 to TRBJ2-2; D may be TRBD2 (6 bases). The CDR3 consists of 15 residues. Trimming removed 6 bases from V and 0 bases from J, with 11 bases in between. CDR1 and CDR2 from the germline V gene are ENHRY and SYGVKD. CDR3: CAISKGLTNTGELFF. The CDR3 nucleotides read TGTGCCATCAGCAAGGGACTTACGAACACCGGGGAGCTGTTTTTT.

The chain employs TRBV18 and TRBJ2-7, with TRBD2 identical over 12 bases. The V gene's germline CDR1 is KGHSH and CDR2 LQKENI. The junction had 4 bases not matched to a gene; V was cut back by 3 bases and J by 4 bases. The CDR3 is 15 residues long. The CDR3 sequence is CASSPDGLAGYEQYF. CDR3 nucleotides: TGTGCCAGCTCACCGGATGGACTAGCGGGATACGAGCAGTACTTC.

This chain links TRBV9 with TRBJ2-2, with 7 bases identical to TRBD1. The germline V gene has CDR1 SGDLS and CDR2 YYNGEE. The CDR3 is 15 residues long. After removal of 4 bases from V and 2 bases from J, the junction contained 5 bases not matched to a gene. This CDR3 reads CASSPGTVNTGELFF. CDR3 coding DNA: TGTGCCAGCAGCCCCGGGACAGTAAACACCGGGGAGCTGTTTTTT.

This chain links TRBV11-2 with TRBJ2-2, with 7 positions matching TRBD2. The CDR3 is made up of 14 amino acids. Trimming at V came to 0 bases and at J to 5 bases, leaving 0 bases not matched to a gene. Germline V gene sequence: CDR1 SGHAT, CDR2 FQNNGV. CDR3 DNA sequence: TGTGCCAGCAGCTTAGAGCGGGGGACCGGGGAGCTGTTTTTT. This sequence encodes CASSLERGTGELFF.

The chain combines TRBV20-1 with TRBJ2-1; maybe TRBD1 (5 bases). The V gene's germline CDR1 is DFQATT and CDR2 SNEGSKA (reference sequence). The ends were cut back, 6 bases at V and 9 bases at J, with 12 bases in the middle. This CDR3 has 11 amino acids. CDR3 nucleotide sequence: TGCAGTGCAAGGACCCAGGGTGAGCAGTTCTTC. It translates to CSARTQGEQFF.

This rearrangement joins TRBV5-6 to TRBJ2-2, with a tentative D call TRBD1 (8 bases). CDR3 length equals 16 residues. V lost 1 base and J 6 bases, leaving 16 bases between the germline ends. Germline V lookup: CDR1 SGHDT, CDR2 YYEEEE. CDR3 region: CASSLYNRGGAGELFF. Here the CDR3 DNA reads TGTGCCAGCAGCTTGTATAACAGGGGGGGGGCCGGGGAGCTGTTTTTT.

CDR3 in DNA: TGTGCCAGCAGTATGGCTAGCGGGGGATACGAGCAGTACTTC. Protein: CASSMASGGYEQYF. J is TRBJ2-7 and V is TRBV6-1, with 10 bases matching TRBD2. Germline V CDR1 and CDR2: MNHNS, SASEGT. The CDR3 has 14 residues. J lost 4 bases, V lost 5 bases, and 5 bases had no gene match.

The chain is built from TRBV30 and TRBJ2-3, with TRBD2 matching over 10 bases. CDR1 and CDR2 from the germline V gene are GTSNPN and SVGIG (reference sequence). CDR3 length: 15 amino acids. Trimming removed 8 bases from V and 3 bases from J; junction bases left unmatched: 11. CDR3 region: CARTRLAGATDTQYF. For the CDR3, the DNA is TGTGCCAGAACACGTCTAGCGGGGGCGACAGATACGCAGTATTTT.

The chain combines TRBV6-5 with TRBJ2-3, with TRBD2 as a possible D gene (6 bases). This CDR3 has 15 residues. Between the trimmed V and J ends, which lost 2 bases and 1 base, there was a span of 10 bases. Germline values: CDR1 MNHEY, CDR2 SVGAGI. The CDR3 loop reads CASSYGRGRTDTQYF. The CDR3 nucleotides read TGTGCCAGCAGTTACGGGCGGGGACGCACAGATACGCAGTATTTT.

The V gene is TRBV9, the J gene TRBJ2-5, with D possibly TRBD1 on 6 matching bases. Germline-derived CDR1 and CDR2 are SGDLS and YYNGEE. Trimming took off 0 bases at V and 5 bases at J, with 14 bases between the two ends. The CDR3 runs to 15 residues. The DNA for the CDR3 is TGTGCCAGCAGCGTAGAGGCAGGGGTGGGGGAGACCCAGTACTTC. The encoded protein is CASSVEAGVGETQYF.

The chain is built from TRBV7-2 and TRBJ2-7, with D unresolved. CDR3 length: 14 amino acids. CDR1 is SGHTA and CDR2 is FQGNSA in the germline V gene. V was shortened by 5 bases and J by 4 bases, with 15 bases between the two germline ends. CDR3 residues: CASSPARGSYEQYF. The DNA for the CDR3 is TGTGCCAGCAGCCCCGCCAGAGGCTCTTACGAGCAGTACTTC.

The rearrangement links TRBV11-2 to TRBJ2-3; unclear D gene. The CDR3 has 14 residues. CDR1 SGHAT and CDR2 FQNNGV come from the germline V gene. Trimming took off 1 base at V and 5 bases at J, with 10 bases between the two ends. CDR3 region: CASSLGRQRDTQYF. CDR3 nucleotide sequence: TGTGCCAGCAGCTTAGGCCGTCAGCGAGATACGCAGTATTTT.